Below, one TCR beta chain is given with its context. The antigen is unknown. Each sample had eight separate cDNA synthesis reactions. TCRdb reprocessed the 5' RACE reads and reports one entry per CDR3 protein, with no DNA. This sample lists some 190,000 distinct CDR3 sequences; its ten largest clones have under 8.5%. This sample is drawn from a study of monozygotic twins with inflammatory bowel disease. One blood sample of 2 to 2.5 ml was taken from each donor. Whole-blood total RNA was extracted without T cell sorting. Study results and limitations: In patient repertoires, differing immunosuppressive treatments may have added some variability.

This TCR was sampled from a human donor with ulcerative colitis or Crohn's disease, or a healthy co-twin of an affected twin (not recorded which). Sequencing input: blood.

The chain's CDR3 is CASSLTPLNIQYF. The chain carries TRBV11-2 and TRBJ2-4. Germline lookup yields CDR1 SGHAT and CDR2 FQNNGV. CDR3 length: 13 amino acids.